A single sample is the source of the 19 T cell receptor beta chains below, sequenced in a study of blood T cells in healthy people across ages. Primed by a sample-barcoded 5' primer and a J-beta primer mix, a second PCR proceeded for about 7 to 11 cycles. TCRdb processed the 5' RACE reads anew with MiXCR; each CDR3 protein has one entry. This table has approximately 800,000 distinct CDR3 sequences, 55% to 65% appearing once. The source material was blood. The receptors were sampled from a man between 25 and 39 years old in good health.

The V and J genes are TRBV5-1 and TRBJ2-7; the D is unclear. This CDR3 contains 12 residues. V lost 2 bases, J lost 7 bases, and 10 bases lay in between. From germline, CDR1 is SGHRS and CDR2 YFSETQ. The DNA of the CDR3 is TGCGCCAGCAGCTTCCGACCGGAAGAGCAGTACTTC. It yields the protein CASSFRPEEQYF.

The chain links TRBV6-5 to TRBJ2-1, with D unclear. V was shortened by 8 bases and J by 15 bases, with 17 bases between the two germline ends. Germline CDR1 MNHEY, CDR2 SVGAGI. This CDR3 contains 11 residues. The CDR3: CASGPRSPRFF. The CDR3 DNA follows: TGTGCCAGCGGACCTCGTTCCCCCAGGTTCTTC.

The chain is built from TRBV5-6 and TRBJ1-4; D is uncertain. V lost 1 base and J lost 8, with 15 bases in between. This CDR3 is built from 15 residues. Germline assignment: CDR1 SGHDT and CDR2 YYEEEE. CDR3 nucleotides: TGTGCCAGCAGCTTGCAGCTGAGGGCGGGAGAAAAACTGTTTTTT. Protein product: CASSLQLRAGEKLFF.

This clonotype was seen only a few times. The gene calls are TRBV9 and TRBJ2-7; 10 bases fit TRBD1. Trimming at V came to 3 bases and at J to 4 bases, leaving 4 bases not matched to a gene. Per the germline V gene, CDR1 is SGDLS and CDR2 is YYNGEE. The CDR3 is 14 residues long. The DNA for the CDR3 is TGTGCCAGCAGCGGGGACAGGGGAGAATACGAGCAGTACTTC. It yields the protein CASSGDRGEYEQYF.

The V gene is TRBV7-9, the J gene TRBJ2-1, with TRBD1 identical over 9 bases. The CDR3 covers 13 residues. The V gene's germline CDR1 is SEHNR and CDR2 FQNEAQ (reference sequence). The trim removed 7 bases at V and 7 bases at J, leaving 5 bases unmatched. The CDR3 coding sequence is TGTGCCAGCACCGACAGGGGGTTAAATGAGCAGTTCTTC. It encodes CASTDRGLNEQFF.

The DNA of the CDR3 is TGTGCCAGCAGCCCGCACCGGGACAGGGACCAAGAGACCCAGTACTTC. Protein: CASSPHRDRDQETQYF. This chain uses TRBV28 with TRBJ2-5, with 9 bases matching TRBD1. The V segment lost 6 bases and the J segment 0 bases; nucleotides outside the gene matches: 8. CDR1 is MDHEN, CDR2 SYDVKM, per germline. The CDR3 has 16 amino acids.

The CDR3 region is CSVVTQQGGSEQYF. The DNA for the CDR3 is TGCAGCGTTGTGACACAGCAGGGTGGATCCGAGCAGTACTTC. The V and J genes are TRBV29-1 and TRBJ2-7; TRBD1 is a possible D gene (5 bases). This CDR3 is built from 14 residues. V was cut by 4 bases and J by 6 bases, with 19 bases left in between. Germline V gene sequence: CDR1 SQVTM, CDR2 ANQGSEA.

The chain couples TRBV5-1 to TRBJ2-3, with 8 bases matching TRBD2. The germline gives CDR1 SGHRS, CDR2 YFSETQ. The CDR3 has 17 residues. Trimming cost V 1 base and J 2 bases; bases outside gene matches: 9. As DNA, the CDR3 is TGCGCCAGCAGCTTGACCGGGTTAGCGGGGAACACAGATACGCAGTATTTT. It codes for CASSLTGLAGNTDTQYF.

J is TRBJ2-5 and V is TRBV6-2 or TRBV6-3; possible D gene TRBD2, 6 bases. Trimming stripped 7 bases from V and 4 bases from J, with 10 bases between. Per the germline V gene, CDR1 is MNHEY and CDR2 is SVGEGT. The CDR3 is made up of 12 amino acids. The CDR3 region has the DNA TGTGCCAGCAAGGAGGGAGGAGAGACCCAGTACTTC. Amino acids: CASKEGGETQYF.

The chain carries TRBV29-1 and TRBJ2-7; 7 bases map to TRBD1. The CDR3 is made up of 13 amino acids. V gave up 4 bases and J gave up 2 bases; unmatched junction bases: 5. From germline, CDR1 is SQVTM and CDR2 ANQGSEA. The CDR3 loop reads CSVGQGGTYEQYF. The CDR3 DNA sequence: TGCAGCGTTGGACAGGGTGGGACCTACGAGCAGTACTTC.

This clonotype was recorded at least ten times. V is TRBV30 and J is TRBJ2-3; unclear D gene. The CDR3 sequence is 14 residues long. Trimming removed 1 base from V and 2 bases from J, with 10 bases in between. Germline-derived CDR1 and CDR2 are GTSNPN and SVGIG (reference sequence). In DNA, the CDR3 is TGTGCCTGGAGTGGTGGCAGGTCCACAGATACGCAGTATTTT. Amino acids: CAWSGGRSTDTQYF.

CDR3 nucleotide sequence: TGTGCCAGCAGCTTTGGGGGGCGCGGTTGGCCCTACGAGCAGTACTTC. It is translated as CASSFGGRGWPYEQYF. V and J are TRBV5-6 and TRBJ2-4, with D possibly being TRBD1 or TRBD2 (6 bases each). The better agreement between TRBJ2-7 and the DNA end casts doubt on the J call. The CDR3 extends over 16 amino acids. Germline CDR1 SGHDT, CDR2 YYEEEE.

The V call is TRBV27, the J call TRBJ2-1; a weak D match, TRBD1 (5 bases). V shed 0 bases and J shed 2 bases, with 11 bases lying between them. CDR1 is MNHEY and CDR2 is SMNVEV in the germline V gene (reference sequence). This CDR3 contains 16 residues. CDR3: CASSLSGRVAYNEQFF. CDR3 bases: TGTGCCAGCAGTTTATCGGGCAGGGTGGCCTACAATGAGCAGTTCTTC.

The V gene is TRBV12-3 or TRBV12-4, the J gene TRBJ2-5, with a weak D call TRBD2 (5 bases). The CDR3 contains 14 residues. The V end lost 0 bases, the J end lost 7 bases, and 12 bases lay between the germline ends. The CDR3 loop reads CASSLAGGPRTQYF. The CDR3 DNA reads as TGTGCCAGCAGTTTAGCAGGCGGGCCCAGGACCCAGTACTTC.

This clonotype was recorded a few times. V and J are TRBV7-6 and TRBJ2-7; the D is unclear. The CDR3 totals 12 residues. Trimming left V 3 bases short and J 3 bases short, with 6 bases between. CDR1 is SGHVS and CDR2 is FNYEAQ in the germline V gene. As DNA, the CDR3 is TGTGCCAGCAGCTTGGCGGACTACGAGCAGTACTTC. Its translation is CASSLADYEQYF.

This clonotype showed up just once. The V and J genes are TRBV25-1 and TRBJ1-2, with D uncertain. V dropped 10 bases and J dropped 2 bases, with 11 bases sitting between them. In germline, CDR1 is MGHDK, CDR2 SYGVNS. The CDR3 covers 12 residues. Here the CDR3 reads CATSGENYGYTF. In DNA, the CDR3 is TGTGCCACCTCCGGGGAAAACTATGGCTACACCTTC.

In this sample, this clonotype turned up a few times. The V gene is TRBV28, the J gene TRBJ1-1; no clear D. The CDR3 totals 15 residues. V lost 3 bases and J lost 3, with 14 bases in between. CDR1 and CDR2 (germline): MDHEN, SYDVKM. The CDR3 DNA reads as TGTGCCAGCAGTTTGCATGGGTGGCGGGACACTGAAGCTTTCTTT. The encoded protein is CASSLHGWRDTEAFF.

The chain joins TRBV6-2 or TRBV6-3 to TRBJ1-2, with D perhaps TRBD1 (6 bases). Between the trimmed V and J ends, which lost 8 bases and 13 bases, there was a span of 14 bases. Germline V CDR1 and CDR2: MNHEY, SVGEGT. The CDR3 covers 10 residues. CDR3: CASGAYRVTF. The DNA for the CDR3 is TGTGCCAGCGGCGCCTACAGGGTCACCTTC.

CDR3 coding DNA: TGTGCCAGCAGCTTATCCCAGGAACTCCTGACAGGGCGCTACACCTTC. This sequence encodes CASSLSQELLTGRYTF. The chain combines TRBV7-2 with TRBJ1-2; 7 nucleotides line up with TRBD1. This CDR3 comprises 16 residues. The ends lost 2 bases at V and 9 bases at J; junction bases unmatched: 15. From germline, CDR1 is SGHTA and CDR2 FQGNSA.